The 31 T cell receptor beta chains given below trace back to one sample, sequenced in a study of CD8+CD57+ T cells in acquired aplastic anemia. Profiling of TCR beta VDJ combinations and CDR3 sequences used genomic DNA as template. Each CDR3 protein gets one entry after TCRdb re-called the reads with MiXCR. The repertoire holds around 180,000 distinct CDR3 sequences, with 55% to 70% as singletons. Sequenced sample: sorted CD4+, CD8+, or CD8+CD57+ T cells (not recorded which) from PBMCs. The receptors shown here come from a human donor in good health.

The table lists this clonotype with many counts. This chain uses TRBV3-1 with TRBJ2-5, with 11 bases fitting TRBD2. After removal of 4 bases from V and 2 bases from J, the junction contained 3 bases not matched to a gene. Germline V gives CDR1 LGHDT, CDR2 YNNKEL (reference sequence). The CDR3 is made up of 15 amino acids. The CDR3 nucleotides are TGTGCCAGCAGCCTGGGACTAGCGGCACAAGAGACCCAGTACTTC. Protein: CASSLGLAAQETQYF.

This clonotype was seen repeatedly, ten times or more. The chain combines TRBV5-1 with TRBJ2-1; either TRBD1 or TRBD2 may supply D (6 bases each). Per germline, CDR1 SGHRS and CDR2 YFSETQ. This CDR3 has 16 amino acids. The V and J ends lost 0 bases and 0 bases respectively, with 10 bases between them. The CDR3 DNA follows: TGCGCCAGCAGCTTGGTTGGAGGGGGCTCCTACAATGAGCAGTTCTTC. Protein product: CASSLVGGGSYNEQFF.

The V gene is TRBV6-2 or TRBV6-3, the J gene TRBJ2-5; 10 bases agree with TRBD2. The CDR3 consists of 14 residues. V lost 5 bases and J lost 5; bases outside the gene matches: 5. Germline V gene lookup returns CDR1 MNHEY and CDR2 SVGEGT. CDR3 DNA: TGTGCCAGCAGTGAGCGGGGGGGTCGTGAGACCCAGTACTTC. It is translated as CASSERGGRETQYF.

The chain recombines TRBV7-9 with TRBJ2-5, with 8 bases lining up with TRBD1. Germline V gene lookup returns CDR1 SEHNR and CDR2 FQNEAQ (reference sequence). The CDR3 sequence is 16 residues long. V dropped 4 bases and J dropped 2; count of bases not matched to a gene: 9. Here the CDR3 DNA reads TGTGCCAGCAGCTCCCGGGACAGGAGCCTACAAGAGACCCAGTACTTC. Encoded protein: CASSSRDRSLQETQYF.

The chain has TRBV3-1 and TRBJ2-1; 12 bases line up with TRBD2. Germline V gene lookup returns CDR1 LGHDT and CDR2 YNNKEL (reference sequence). Losses at the gene ends were 4 bases for V and 5 bases for J; bases not matched to a gene: 21. The CDR3 has 21 amino acids. This chain's CDR3 is CASSPQAGLAGGPGVDNEQFF. CDR3 nucleotides: TGTGCCAGCAGCCCCCAGGCGGGTCTAGCGGGAGGGCCGGGGGTCGACAATGAGCAGTTCTTC.

The V gene is TRBV9, the J gene TRBJ2-7, with D perhaps TRBD1 (6 bases). CDR1 SGDLS and CDR2 YYNGEE come from the germline V gene. Trimming left V 3 bases short and J 6 bases short, with 13 bases between. The CDR3 is 13 amino acids. The CDR3 nucleotides read TGTGCCAGCAGCGCCACAGGGCCGGGCGAGCAGTACTTC. Residues: CASSATGPGEQYF.

This clonotype was observed a few times. The chain has TRBV11-3 and TRBJ2-3, with 9 bases identical to TRBD1. The junction had 6 bases not matched to a gene; V was cut back by 10 bases and J by 1 base. CDR1 SGHNT and CDR2 YENEEA come from the germline V gene. The CDR3 is made up of 14 amino acids. CDR3 sequence: CATSRDRGTDTQYF. The CDR3 DNA sequence: TGTGCCACTTCCCGGGACAGGGGCACAGATACGCAGTATTTT.

Points on this clonotype: The junction does not match germline at one end; this may be a read error. The V call is TRBV10-1, the J call TRBJ2-1; D call uncertain. The germline gives CDR1 WNHNN, CDR2 SYGVQD (reference sequence). This CDR3 comprises 13 residues. CDR3 residues: CAISDPTRNEQFF. The CDR3 bases are TGCGCCATCAGTGACCCAACCCGGAATGAGCAGTTCTTC.

The V call is TRBV2, the J call TRBJ2-3, with 12 bases fitting TRBD2. Germline-derived CDR1 and CDR2 are SNHLY and FYNNEI. Germline trimming cut 4 bases from V and 4 bases from J; bases unmatched to any gene: 6. This CDR3 has 16 amino acids. In DNA, the CDR3 is TGTGCCAGCAGTGGTCCTAGCGGGGGGGATGCAGATACGCAGTATTTT. It yields the protein CASSGPSGGDADTQYF.

This chain connects TRBV10-3 to TRBJ2-7; tentatively, D is TRBD1 or TRBD2 (6 bases each). V was pared by 0 bases and J by 4 bases, with 13 bases between. This CDR3 comprises 15 residues. The germline CDR1 and CDR2 sequences are ENHRY and SYGVKD. CDR3 residues: CAISESGGREYEQYF. The CDR3, as DNA: TGTGCCATCAGTGAGTCGGGGGGCAGGGAATACGAGCAGTACTTC.

Ten or more counts support this clonotype. V is TRBV19 and J is TRBJ2-3, with TRBD1 identical over 12 bases. The CDR3 extends over 15 amino acids. V was clipped by 8 bases and J by 2 bases; unmatched bases: 5. The germline gives CDR1 LNHDA, CDR2 SQIVND (reference sequence). The CDR3 here is CASDTGQGATDTQYF. CDR3 DNA: TGTGCCAGTGACACGGGACAGGGGGCCACAGATACGCAGTATTTT.

This clonotype appeared many times. The CDR3: CATSSMGTGLSDTQYF. Written as DNA, the CDR3 is TGTGCCACCAGCAGTATGGGGACAGGGTTGTCAGATACGCAGTATTTT. The chain links TRBV15 to TRBJ2-3; 9 positions agree with TRBD1. This CDR3 comprises 16 residues. The germline V gene encodes CDR1 LNHNV and CDR2 YYDKDF (reference sequence). The junction had 8 bases not matched to a gene; V was cut back by 3 bases and J by 4 bases.

J is TRBJ2-7 and V is TRBV5-4; 7 bases agree with TRBD2. Germline assignment: CDR1 SGHNT and CDR2 YYREEE (reference sequence). The CDR3 totals 16 residues. The J segment lost 7 bases and the V segment lost 0 bases, leaving 13 bases of the junction unmatched. CDR3 sequence reads: CASSLAGGSAAREQYF. The CDR3 region has the DNA TGTGCCAGCAGCTTGGCCGGCGGGAGTGCCGCTAGGGAGCAGTACTTC.

The V call is TRBV9, the J call TRBJ2-5; D remains ambiguous. The CDR3 sequence is 12 residues long. V gave up 1 base and J gave up 0 bases, with 1 base separating them. Germline loops: CDR1 SGDLS, CDR2 YYNGEE. The CDR3 protein is CASSVNQETQYF. CDR3 DNA: TGTGCCAGCAGCGTAAACCAAGAGACCCAGTACTTC.

This clonotype was counted many times. The gene calls are TRBV7-6 and TRBJ2-3; a possible D gene is TRBD1 (6 bases). With 5 bases removed from V and 4 bases from J, the gap between germline ends came to 16 bases. Germline V lookup: CDR1 SGHVS, CDR2 FNYEAQ. The CDR3 runs 15 residues. This CDR3 is CASSPTGRLADTQYF. The CDR3 bases are TGTGCCAGCAGCCCTACAGGGCGCCTGGCAGATACGCAGTATTTT.

This clonotype has at least ten counts. CDR3 region: CASSGRDRGIADTQYF. The CDR3 bases are TGTGCCAGCAGCGGCCGGGACAGGGGAATCGCAGATACGCAGTATTTT. The rearrangement joins TRBV11-2 to TRBJ2-3; 10 positions agree with TRBD1. Germline V lookup: CDR1 SGHAT, CDR2 FQNNGV. With 5 bases clipped from V and 4 bases from J, the junction kept 9 bases outside the gene matches. This CDR3 contains 16 residues.

The chain has TRBV6-4 and TRBJ1-6; D is uncertain. This CDR3 spans 15 amino acids. Germline V gene data show CDR1 as MRHNA and CDR2 as SNTAGT. Trimming took 4 bases from V and 7 from J, leaving 14 bases between them. The DNA for the CDR3 is TGTGCCAGCAGTGTAAACGGACTCTTAAATTCACCCCTCCACTTT. This codes for CASSVNGLLNSPLHF.

At least ten counts were recorded for this clonotype. The chain employs TRBV29-1 and TRBJ2-1, with D perhaps matching TRBD1 or TRBD2 (5 bases each). CDR3 length equals 15 residues. Trimming removed 1 base from V and 3 bases from J, with 13 bases in between. Germline lookup yields CDR1 SQVTM and CDR2 ANQGSEA. CDR3 sequence: CSVEAVQGVYNEQFF. DNA for the CDR3: TGCAGCGTTGAAGCTGTCCAGGGAGTCTACAATGAGCAGTTCTTC.

The chain employs TRBV13 and TRBJ2-5; TRBD1 aligns across 8 bases. This CDR3 has 13 residues. CDR1 is PRHDT and CDR2 is FYEKMQ in the germline V gene (reference sequence). Trimming took 5 bases from V and 5 from J; bases not matched to a gene: 4. Written as DNA, the CDR3 is TGTGCCAGCAGCACCAGGGGGCGGGAGACCCAGTACTTC. Translating it yields CASSTRGRETQYF.

The gene calls are TRBV5-1 and TRBJ1-1; D gene ambiguous. V lost 7 bases and J lost 2, with 15 bases in between. The germline CDR1 and CDR2 sequences are SGHRS and YFSETQ. This CDR3 comprises 14 residues. The CDR3 spells CASFVGRGNTEAFF. The CDR3 bases are TGCGCCAGCTTTGTAGGGCGGGGAAACACTGAAGCTTTCTTT.

CDR3: CASSLETGGYEQYF. The CDR3 region has the DNA TGTGCCAGCAGCTTAGAGACAGGCGGCTACGAGCAGTACTTC. The chain combines TRBV7-9 with TRBJ2-7; D is possibly TRBD1 (6 bases). The CDR3 totals 14 residues. Trimming removed 1 base from V and 3 bases from J, with 10 bases in between. Germline V gene lookup returns CDR1 SEHNR and CDR2 FQNEAQ (reference sequence). The full variable domain, completed using reference TRBV7-9 and TRBJ2-7, is DTGVSQNPRHKITKRGQNVTFRCDPISEHNRLYWYRQTLGQGPEFLTYFQNEAQLEKSRLLSDRFSAERPKGSFSTLEIQRTEQGDSAMYLCASSLETGGYEQYFGPGTRLTVT.

This clonotype occurred many times. J is TRBJ1-2 and V is TRBV29-1; D may be TRBD1 (5 bases). The germline V gene has CDR1 SQVTM and CDR2 ANQGSEA. The CDR3 length is 15 residues. The V end lost 5 bases, the J end lost 5 bases, and 21 bases lay between the germline ends. The CDR3 is CSVPTQGYQGYGYTF. For the CDR3, the DNA is TGCAGCGTTCCTACCCAGGGCTATCAAGGTTATGGCTACACCTTC.

This clonotype appeared many times. The chain has TRBV9 and TRBJ1-1; a weak D match, TRBD1 (6 bases). Trimming shortened V by 8 bases and J by 1 base, and 9 bases separated the two germline ends. Germline CDR1 reads SGDLS; CDR2 reads YYNGEE. The CDR3 loop spans 12 amino acids. The CDR3 spells CASGGPNTEAFF. The CDR3 nucleotides are TGTGCCAGTGGGGGCCCGAACACTGAAGCTTTCTTT.

The chain uses TRBV9 and TRBJ2-6; 9 positions agree with TRBD1. V was clipped by 3 bases and J by 0 bases; unmatched bases: 7. Germline V gene sequence: CDR1 SGDLS, CDR2 YYNGEE. The CDR3 has 18 amino acids. This chain's CDR3 is CASSEQGATRSGANVLTF. The CDR3 region has the DNA TGTGCCAGCAGCGAACAGGGGGCGACCCGCTCTGGGGCCAACGTCCTGACTTTC.

This clonotype has just one count. This chain connects TRBV5-6 to TRBJ1-2, with 12 bases that match TRBD1. The V gene end was trimmed by 9 bases and the J gene end by 8 bases; junction bases not matched to a gene: 17. Germline V gene sequence: CDR1 SGHDT, CDR2 YYEEEE. The CDR3 length is 16 residues. The CDR3 here is CATSDLTGTGGVGYTF. The CDR3 region has the DNA TGTGCCACCAGTGATTTGACAGGGACAGGGGGCGTAGGCTACACCTTC.

This clonotype appeared many times. This chain joins TRBV20-1 and TRBJ1-5; D is unclear. Trimming cost V 0 bases and J 1 base, with 10 bases left between them. CDR1 is DFQATT, CDR2 SNEGSKA, per germline (reference sequence). This CDR3 is built from 15 residues. The CDR3 protein is CSARDMAKSNQPQHF. The CDR3 coding sequence is TGCAGTGCTAGAGATATGGCGAAAAGCAATCAGCCCCAGCATTTT.

This clonotype appeared once. The chain couples TRBV20-1 to TRBJ1-5; TRBD1 agrees at 11 bases. V gave up 5 bases and J gave up 9 bases; unmatched junction bases: 6. The CDR3 loop spans 13 amino acids. Germline CDR1 reads DFQATT; CDR2 reads SNEGSKA (reference sequence). The CDR3 sequence is CSAARTGGWPQHF. The CDR3, as DNA: TGCAGTGCTGCCAGGACAGGGGGCTGGCCCCAGCATTTT.

Concerning this clonotype: The CDR3 end shows no conserved phenylalanine or tryptophan, and so a read error is likely. This rearrangement joins TRBV24-1 to TRBJ2-3, with D unresolved. CDR3 length: 15 residues. The V end was cut by 4 bases, the J end by 0 bases, with 10 bases between. CDR1 and CDR2 (germline): KGHDR, SFDVKD. The CDR3 sequence: CATSDVYPSTDTQYL. Here the CDR3 DNA reads TGTGCCACCAGTGACGTCTATCCTAGCACAGATACGCAGTATCTT.

The rearrangement uses TRBV20-1 and TRBJ1-5; TRBD1 might be the D (6 bases). V lost 0 bases and J lost 5, with 11 bases in between. The germline gives CDR1 DFQATT, CDR2 SNEGSKA (reference sequence). The CDR3 extends over 14 amino acids. The CDR3 loop is CSARDRRGHQPQHF. The CDR3, as DNA: TGCAGTGCTAGAGATCGGCGGGGGCATCAGCCCCAGCATTTT.

This clonotype has ten or more counts. The V and J genes are TRBV11-2 and TRBJ1-2; TRBD1 aligns across 7 bases. The germline V gene has CDR1 SGHAT and CDR2 FQNNGV. Trimming removed 4 bases from V and 8 bases from J; junction bases left unmatched: 19. The CDR3 runs to 17 residues. CDR3 sequence (DNA): TGTGCCAGCAGCTCAACCGGGGGCGACAGGGACGGTTCCGGCTACACCTTC. This sequence encodes CASSSTGGDRDGSGYTF.

V and J are TRBV2 and TRBJ2-5; D perhaps matches TRBD1 (6 bases). In germline, CDR1 is SNHLY, CDR2 FYNNEI. The CDR3 has 14 residues. V was clipped by 5 bases and J by 0 bases, with 10 bases between them. In DNA, the CDR3 is TGTGCCAGCAGTCGAGGACAGAACCAAGAGACCCAGTACTTC. Amino acids: CASSRGQNQETQYF.